The present entry profiles one T cell receptor beta chain with its context. As yet, its antigen is unknown. The data were taken from a study of human thymus T cells. Thymus tissue was removed during corrective cardiac surgery. Corrective surgery for congenital heart defects was being performed on the healthy Finnish infants who served as donors. Some clones are missing from TCRdb's copy, which holds only in-frame ones; the method was immunoSEQ multiplex PCR. The profile covers roughly 130,000 clones, with around 94% appearing a single time and less than 0.03% taken by the ten largest. Germline CDR1 and CDR2: SGHTA and FQGTGA. The CDR3 contains 17 residues. V shed 5 bases and J shed 4 bases, with 21 bases lying between them. The study's findings and limits: Highly overlapping thymic repertoires among unrelated individuals were reported in related research. Gene usage (both V and J) appeared biased in thymic and blood repertoires.

Sample: thymus tissue. The chain carries TRBV7-3 and TRBJ1-5; no definite D call. This sequence originates from a boy under two years old with a congenital heart defect but otherwise immunologically healthy. CDR3 DNA: TGTGCCAGCAGCCCACTCCCTAAGAGAAACCCTAATCAGCCCCAGCATTTT. Translation gives CASSPLPKRNPNQPQHF.